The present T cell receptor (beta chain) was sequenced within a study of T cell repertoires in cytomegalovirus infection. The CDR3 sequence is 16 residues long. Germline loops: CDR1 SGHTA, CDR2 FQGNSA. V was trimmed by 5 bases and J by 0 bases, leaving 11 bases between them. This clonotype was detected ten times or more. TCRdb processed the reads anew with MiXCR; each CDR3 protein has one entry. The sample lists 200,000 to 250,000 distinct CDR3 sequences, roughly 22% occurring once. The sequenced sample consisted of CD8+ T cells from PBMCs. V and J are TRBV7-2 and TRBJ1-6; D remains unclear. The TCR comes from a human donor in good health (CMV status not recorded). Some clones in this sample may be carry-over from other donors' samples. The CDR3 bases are TGTGCCAGCAGCACCACGACCGACTCCTATAATTCACCCCTCCACTTT. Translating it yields CASSTTTDSYNSPLHF. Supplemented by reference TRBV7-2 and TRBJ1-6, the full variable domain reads GAGVSQSPSNKVTEKGKDVELRCDPISGHTALYWYRQSLGQGLEFLIYFQGNSAPDKSGLPSDRFSAERTGGSVSTLTIQRTQQEDSAVYLCASSTTTDSYNSPLHFGNGTRLTVT.